This TCR beta chain was recorded in a study of control samples from healthy donors and cancer patients. The repertoire was sequenced with immunoSEQ multiplex PCR; TCRdb's copy has only in-frame clones and lacks some. In the table there are 55,000 to 70,000 clones, 90% of which are singletons. Per the germline V gene, CDR1 is LGHNA and CDR2 is YSLEER. CDR3 size: 15 residues. Losses at the gene ends were 3 bases for V and 7 bases for J; bases not matched to a gene: 9. The receptor was derived from a man in his sixties with colorectal cancer. The rearrangement links TRBV4-3 to TRBJ1-5, with 7 bases matching TRBD1. The sample comprised PBMCs. CDR3 sequence: CASSHRTGPGQPQHF. CDR3 in DNA: TGCGCCAGCAGCCACCGGACAGGCCCGGGGCAGCCCCAGCATTTT.